Shown below are 12 T cell receptor beta chains from a single sample sequenced in a study of shared clonotypes between healthy human individuals. Assay: immunoSEQ multiplex PCR; the TCRdb copy retains only in-frame clones and omits some. The sample records 950,000 to 1,100,000 clones, approximately 68% being singletons. Source material: memory CD4+ T cells sorted from blood. The subset is: CD45RA-negative fraction. These receptors came from a man between 18 and 29 years old in good health.

For this clone: Different DNA sequences within this sample yield the same CDR3. This sequence joins TRBV11-3 and TRBJ2-7; 9 positions agree with TRBD1. V trimming: 6 bases; J trimming: 2 bases; junction bases outside the gene matches: 5. Germline-derived CDR1 and CDR2 are SGHNT and YENEEA. The CDR3 runs to 14 residues. The CDR3 sequence is CASSLGQGAYEQYF. DNA of the CDR3: TGTGCCAGCAGTTTGGGACAGGGTGCCTACGAGCAGTACTTC. The full variable domain, with the rest looked up from reference TRBV11-3 and TRBJ2-7, is EAGVVQSPRYKIIEKKQPVAFWCNPISGHNTLYWYLQNLGQGPELLIRYENEEAVDDSQLPKDRFSAERLKGVDSTLKIQPAELGDSAVYLCASSLGQGAYEQYFGPGTRLTVT.

A remark on this clone: This clone may be a read error of a much larger clone one base away. Other DNA sequences from this sample encode an identical CDR3 as well. The chain carries TRBV5-6 and TRBJ2-1; D unclear. Germline V gene lookup returns CDR1 SGHDT and CDR2 YYEEEE. CDR3 length equals 15 residues. V lost 0 bases and J lost 2, with 9 bases in between. CDR3 in amino acids: CASSLGPNPYNEQFF. The DNA for the CDR3 is TGTGCCAGCAGCTTGGGGCCGAACCCCTACAATGAGCAGTTCTTC.

This chain's CDR3 is CAWRLSVSGANVLTF. DNA of the CDR3: TGTGCCTGGAGGCTTTCTGTCTCTGGGGCCAACGTCCTGACTTTC. The chain links TRBV30 to TRBJ2-6; D unclear. This CDR3 spans 15 amino acids. Germline assignment: CDR1 GTSNPN and CDR2 SVGIG (reference sequence). V lost 3 bases to trimming and J lost 0 bases, with 9 bases between them.

The J gene is TRBJ2-7, the V gene TRBV30, with D maybe TRBD1 (6 bases). Germline lookup yields CDR1 GTSNPN and CDR2 SVGIG (reference sequence). Trimming cost V 0 bases and J 4 bases, with 19 bases left between them. The CDR3 spans 16 residues. CDR3 sequence reads: CAWSVRGYREVYEQYF. The CDR3 DNA is TGTGCCTGGAGTGTAAGGGGTTACAGGGAAGTGTACGAGCAGTACTTC.

V usage is TRBV10-2 and J usage is TRBJ1-6; 7 bases are a match to TRBD1. Unmatched junction bases numbered 5, after V lost 2 bases and J lost 10 bases. This CDR3 is 14 amino acids long. Germline CDR1 and CDR2: WSHSY and SAAADI. CDR3 sequence: CASSEGTVGSPLHF. CDR3 sequence (DNA): TGCGCCAGCAGTGAGGGGACAGTTGGATCACCCCTCCACTTT.

The chain joins TRBV2 to TRBJ2-7; 9 bases agree with TRBD1. CDR1 and CDR2 (germline): SNHLY, FYNNEI. This CDR3 has 16 residues. Losses at the gene ends were 7 bases for V and 3 bases for J; bases not matched to a gene: 13. The CDR3 DNA reads TGTGCCAGCAACCCTGGTCAGGGACAGGGCGGCTACGAGCAGTACTTC. It specifies CASNPGQGQGGYEQYF.

The chain combines TRBV27 with TRBJ1-4; 7 nucleotides align to TRBD1. There are 13 residues in the CDR3. V was clipped by 9 bases and J by 8 bases; unmatched bases: 9. Germline V gene data show CDR1 as MNHEY and CDR2 as SMNVEV (reference sequence). The CDR3 DNA follows: TGTGCCAGGCGACAGGGAGGGAACGAAAAACTGTTTTTT. Its translation: CARRQGGNEKLFF.

This clone came up a few times. V gene TRBV7-2 combines with J gene TRBJ2-3, with D perhaps matching TRBD1 or TRBD2 (5 bases each). The germline gives CDR1 SGHTA, CDR2 FQGNSA. Trimming shortened V by 6 bases and J by 3 bases, and 19 bases separated the two germline ends. The CDR3 spans 16 residues. In DNA, the CDR3 is TGTGCCAGCAGTCCCCTTAGGGGAGCTAGGACAGATACGCAGTATTTT. Translation: CASSPLRGARTDTQYF.

The chain uses TRBV7-2 and TRBJ2-5; TRBD2 is a possible D gene (6 bases). V gave up 2 bases and J gave up 5 bases, with 12 bases separating them. The CDR3 runs 14 residues. CDR1 is SGHTA and CDR2 is FQGNSA in the germline V gene. In nucleotides, the CDR3 is TGTGCCAGCAGCTTACAGGGAGGAAGGGAGACCCAGTACTTC. Protein: CASSLQGGRETQYF.

This chain links TRBV28 with TRBJ1-5; D uncertain. Germline CDR1 reads MDHEN; CDR2 reads SYDVKM. The CDR3 has 14 amino acids. Between the trimmed V and J ends, which lost 3 bases and 3 bases, there was a span of 9 bases. CDR3 residues: CASSFFLLNQPQHF. The CDR3 nucleotides are TGTGCCAGCAGTTTCTTCCTCCTCAATCAGCCCCAGCATTTT. The full variable domain, completed using reference TRBV28 and TRBJ1-5, is DVKVTQSSRYLVKRTGEKVFLECVQDMDHENMFWYRQDPGLGLRLIYFSYDVKMKEKGDIPEGYSVSREKKERFSLILESASTNQTSMYLCASSFFLLNQPQHFGDGTRLSIL.

The CDR3 reads CASSLERGQVTQYF. The CDR3, as DNA: TGTGCCAGCAGCTTAGAGAGGGGGCAGGTGACCCAGTACTTC. V gene TRBV7-2 combines with J gene TRBJ2-5; 7 bases map to TRBD1. Germline values: CDR1 SGHTA, CDR2 FQGNSA. V dropped 1 base and J dropped 7; count of bases not matched to a gene: 6. CDR3 length equals 14 residues.

This sequence joins TRBV7-2 and TRBJ1-1, with a weak D call TRBD1 (5 bases). Per the germline V gene, CDR1 is SGHTA and CDR2 is FQGNSA. Trimming pared 3 bases from V and 4 bases from J, leaving 15 bases between. The CDR3 has 15 residues. DNA for the CDR3: TGTGCCAGCAGCTTGTTTGGGCAGGGTACCACTGAAGCTTTCTTT. Amino acid sequence: CASSLFGQGTTEAFF.